This T cell receptor (beta chain) was sequenced for a study of shared clonotypes between healthy human individuals. Only in-frame clones appear in the TCRdb table, and some are missing; sequencing was by immunoSEQ multiplex PCR. Here the sample spans a few million clones, roughly 92% being singletons. The sample comprised naive CD4+ T cells sorted from blood. Subset in this sample: CD45RA+ positively selected. This sequence originates from a man younger than 35 in good health.

The CDR3 nucleotides are TGTGCCAGCAGCGTACGCGCCCCCCTGTACAATGAGCAGTTCTTC. Amino acid sequence: CASSVRAPLYNEQFF. This chain connects TRBV9 to TRBJ2-1; D unclear. V lost 1 base and J lost 4, with 12 bases in between. Germline V gives CDR1 SGDLS, CDR2 YYNGEE. The CDR3 runs to 15 residues.